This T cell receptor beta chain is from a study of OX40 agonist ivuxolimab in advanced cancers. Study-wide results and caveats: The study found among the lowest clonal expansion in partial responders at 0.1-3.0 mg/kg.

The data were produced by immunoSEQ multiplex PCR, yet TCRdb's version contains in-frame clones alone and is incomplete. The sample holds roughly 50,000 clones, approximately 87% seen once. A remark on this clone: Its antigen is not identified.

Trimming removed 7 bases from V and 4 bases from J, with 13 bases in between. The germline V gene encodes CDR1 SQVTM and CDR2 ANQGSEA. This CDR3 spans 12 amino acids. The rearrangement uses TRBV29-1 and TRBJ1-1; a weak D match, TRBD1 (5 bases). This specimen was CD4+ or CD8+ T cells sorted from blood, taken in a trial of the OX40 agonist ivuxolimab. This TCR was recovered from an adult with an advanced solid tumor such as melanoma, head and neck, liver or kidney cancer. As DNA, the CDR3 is TGCAGCGCCCCGACGGGGGGCACTGAAGCTTTCTTT. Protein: CSAPTGGTEAFF. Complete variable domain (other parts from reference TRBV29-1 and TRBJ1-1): SAVISQKPSRDICQRGTSLTIQCQVDSQVTMMFWYRQQPGQSLTLIATANQGSEATYESGFVIDKFPISRPNLTFSTLTVSNMSPEDSSIYLCSAPTGGTEAFFGQGTRLTVV.